This T cell receptor (beta chain) originates from a study of cytomegalovirus exposure and HLA in healthy donors. General study findings and limits: A later analysis linked roughly 17,000 TCR beta sequences to HLA alleles at 0.05 false discovery rate. Associated with cytomegalovirus, according to the listing, were 164 TCR beta chains. TRBV6-2, TRBV6-3 and some other V segments were excluded as indistinguishable. According to a later analysis, donors in an Asian-associated ancestry cluster reportedly had fewer N-insertions than the roughly 660-donor mean.

Only a few counts were recorded for this clone. Its cognate antigen is unknown. One junction end does not reproduce the germline sequence, and a read error may be involved. Vbeta (60) and Jbeta (13) primers were used in the PCR. The method was immunoSEQ multiplex PCR; TCRdb's version includes in-frame clones alone and lacks a portion of them. The table records hundreds of thousands of clones, 78% of them present only once. There are 10 residues in the CDR3. Germline loops: CDR1 SEHNR, CDR2 FQNEAQ (reference sequence). Sample: PBMCs. This TCR was sampled from a male donor in good health and CMV-seronegative. The gene calls are TRBV7-9 and TRBJ1-2; a weak D match, TRBD1 (5 bases). Written as DNA, the CDR3 is TGTGCCAGCAGCTCGGGGAGGACATTCTTC. This encodes CASSSGRTFF.